Included here is one T cell receptor (beta chain) sequence, with context. Methods used by the authors: Amplifying reference gene primers gave estimates of nucleated cell counts. This table comes from immunoSEQ multiplex PCR, and its TCRdb copy is limited to in-frame clones, with some not included. From that table come the V and J calls and clone size; the DNA was used to work out D and trimming. The sample lists 380,000 or so clones, 70% to 85% seen once, with over 0.95% in the top ten. The CDR3 has 14 residues. Germline V gives CDR1 SEHNR, CDR2 FQNEAQ (reference sequence). Trimming cost V 5 bases and J 2 bases; bases outside gene matches: 5. This sample is drawn from a study of blood T cell repertoires in COVID-19. The wider study: Samples taken during acute and convalescent COVID-19 were collected in the United States, Italy and Spain. The cDNA or gDNA used as material had been derived from T cells, B-cell-depleted T cells, or PBMCs.

Sequencing was done on a sample of peripheral blood. The genes are TRBV7-9 and TRBJ1-1, with TRBD1 matching 7 bases. This TCR derives from a human donor with acute or convalescent COVID-19. The donor label of this sample is uncertain. The CDR3 spells CASSNRGRNTEAFF. The CDR3 DNA reads TGTGCCAGCAGCAACAGGGGACGAAACACTGAAGCTTTCTTT.